What follows are 14 T cell receptor beta chains derived from one specimen sequenced in a study of T-cell reconstitution after alpha-beta-depleted transplantation in children. Unique molecular identifiers were used in preparing the TCRbeta library. TCRdb re-called the PCR reads through MiXCR, storing one row per CDR3 protein. The table records fewer than 750,000 distinct CDR3 sequences, roughly 24% of them present only once. Specimen: PBMCs, mostly from graft donor cells, collected 360 days after TCRalphabeta/CD19-depleted stem cell transplant. The receptors were gathered from a boy under two years old who had a stem cell transplant for acute myeloid leukemia, so the T cells may come from the graft donor.

This clonotype was counted at least ten times. The chain recombines TRBV7-6 with TRBJ2-7; D uncertain. CDR3 length: 13 residues. The germline V gene encodes CDR1 SGHVS and CDR2 FNYEAQ. V lost 3 bases and J lost 4, with 10 bases in between. Here the CDR3 DNA reads TGTGCCAGCAGCTTTCGGAAGGGTTACGAGCAGTACGTC. Encoded protein: CASSFRKGYEQYV.

The V and J genes are TRBV7-9 and TRBJ2-1, with D tentatively TRBD1 (6 bases). Germline CDR1 SEHNR, CDR2 FQNEAQ (reference sequence). The CDR3 is 13 amino acids. Trimming removed 2 bases at V and 6 bases at J, with 8 bases between. For the CDR3, the DNA is TGTGCCAGCAGCTTAAGGGACATCAATGAGCAGTTCTTC. Translating gives CASSLRDINEQFF.

V usage is TRBV7-2 and J usage is TRBJ1-5; D is unclear. Germline V gene sequence: CDR1 SGHTA, CDR2 FQGNSA. V was trimmed by 1 base and J by 8 bases, leaving 6 bases between them. CDR3 length: 12 residues. DNA of the CDR3: TGTGCCAGCAGCTTAGATTTGAAGCCCCAGCATTTT. It specifies CASSLDLKPQHF. The full variable domain, rest sourced from reference TRBV7-2 and TRBJ1-5, is GAGVSQSPSNKVTEKGKDVELRCDPISGHTALYWYRQSLGQGLEFLIYFQGNSAPDKSGLPSDRFSAERTGGSVSTLTIQRTQQEDSAVYLCASSLDLKPQHFGDGTRLSIL.

This clonotype was counted many times. This chain uses TRBV3-1 with TRBJ2-2; no definite D call. Germline values: CDR1 LGHDT, CDR2 YNNKEL (reference sequence). With 0 bases removed from V and 5 bases from J, the gap between germline ends came to 19 bases. The CDR3 is 18 residues long. CDR3 loop: CASSQEVGRTKETGELFF. DNA for the CDR3: TGTGCCAGCAGCCAAGAGGTAGGAAGGACCAAAGAGACCGGGGAGCTGTTTTTT. The full variable domain, completed using reference TRBV3-1 and TRBJ2-2, is DTAVSQTPKYLVTQMGNDKSIKCEQNLGHDTMYWYKQDSKKFLKIMFSYNNKELIINETVPNRFSPKSPDKAHLNLHINSLELGDSAVYFCASSQEVGRTKETGELFFGEGSRLTVL.

This clonotype was counted a few times. The genes are TRBV5-5 and TRBJ2-2, with unresolved D. The length of the CDR3 is 11 residues. Germline CDR1 is SGHKS and CDR2 is YYEKEE (reference sequence). Trimming pared 2 bases from V and 7 bases from J, leaving 3 bases between. CDR3 sequence reads: CASSFNGELFF. CDR3 in DNA: TGTGCCAGCAGCTTTAACGGGGAGCTGTTTTTT. Using reference TRBV5-5 and TRBJ2-2 for the parts outside the CDR3, the full variable domain is DAGVTQSPTHLIKTRGQQVTLRCSPISGHKSVSWYQQVLGQGPQFIFQYYEKEERGRGNFPDRFSARQFPNYSSELNVNALLLGDSALYLCASSFNGELFFGEGSRLTVL.

The gene calls are TRBV12-3 or TRBV12-4 and TRBJ1-1, with D tentatively TRBD1 (5 bases). CDR3 length: 13 residues. Trimming pared 5 bases from V and 5 bases from J, leaving 12 bases between. The CDR3 protein is CASSGGDGTEAFF. DNA of the CDR3: TGTGCCAGCAGTGGGGGGGACGGGACTGAAGCTTTCTTT.

This clonotype was seen many times. CDR3 in amino acids: CASSQFPGGQNEQFF. The CDR3 DNA is TGCGCCAGCAGCCAATTCCCGGGGGGCCAGAATGAGCAGTTCTTC. This rearrangement joins TRBV4-1 to TRBJ2-1; D perhaps matches TRBD2 (7 bases). The CDR3 is 15 residues long. CDR1 MGHRA and CDR2 YSYEKL come from the germline V gene. Deletions cut 2 bases from V and 7 bases from J, with 15 bases between.

In this sample, this clonotype turned up many times. CDR3 amino acids: CASSAPANDNEQFF. The CDR3 DNA reads TGTGCCAGCAGTGCCCCCGCGAACGACAATGAGCAGTTCTTC. The chain couples TRBV6-1 to TRBJ2-1; no clear D. V was clipped by 4 bases and J by 5 bases, with 12 bases between them. Germline V gives CDR1 MNHNS, CDR2 SASEGT. The CDR3 extends over 14 amino acids.

The table lists this clonotype with a few counts. The chain recombines TRBV2 with TRBJ2-1; D is possibly TRBD1 or TRBD2 (6 bases each). The CDR3 has 16 amino acids. Germline CDR1 and CDR2: SNHLY and FYNNEI. V was pared by 7 bases and J by 2 bases, with 18 bases between. The CDR3 nucleotides are TGTGCCAGCACCGAACGAGGGGGGCCCCCCTACAATGAGCAGTTCTTC. Its protein is CASTERGGPPYNEQFF.

This clonotype came up many times. This chain connects TRBV29-1 to TRBJ2-5; D is perhaps TRBD1 (7 bases). V was pared by 2 bases and J by 4 bases, with 17 bases between. CDR3 length: 15 amino acids. Germline CDR1 reads SQVTM; CDR2 reads ANQGSEA. CDR3 coding DNA: TGCAGCGTTGAAAGCACAGGAGGGGGCCTAGAGACCCAGTACTTC. It codes for CSVESTGGGLETQYF.

V is TRBV3-1 and J is TRBJ1-1; D unresolved. The CDR3 runs 13 residues. Trimming cost V 2 bases and J 4 bases, with 8 bases left between them. Germline-derived CDR1 and CDR2 are LGHDT and YNNKEL (reference sequence). This CDR3 reads CASSQRVGTEAFF. In nucleotides, the CDR3 is TGTGCCAGCAGCCAAAGAGTGGGCACTGAAGCTTTCTTT. The full variable domain, with the rest looked up from reference TRBV3-1 and TRBJ1-1, is DTAVSQTPKYLVTQMGNDKSIKCEQNLGHDTMYWYKQDSKKFLKIMFSYNNKELIINETVPNRFSPKSPDKAHLNLHINSLELGDSAVYFCASSQRVGTEAFFGQGTRLTVV.

The genes are TRBV20-1 and TRBJ2-3, with D possibly TRBD1 on 5 matching bases. Germline values: CDR1 DFQATT, CDR2 SNEGSKA (reference sequence). This CDR3 is 13 amino acids long. V was pared by 5 bases and J by 4 bases, with 13 bases between. CDR3 nucleotide sequence: TGCAGTGCTTCCGACAGTTTAGCAGATACGCAGTATTTT. This encodes CSASDSLADTQYF.

The table lists this clonotype with a few counts. The rearrangement joins TRBV2 to TRBJ2-2; either TRBD1 or TRBD2 may fit D (5 bases each). This CDR3 contains 17 residues. V shed 3 bases and J shed 0 bases, with 14 bases lying between them. CDR1 is SNHLY, CDR2 FYNNEI, per germline. Here the CDR3 reads CASSDASGAANTGELFF. The CDR3 DNA reads TGTGCCAGCAGTGATGCATCCGGGGCCGCGAACACCGGGGAGCTGTTTTTT.

In this sample, this clonotype turned up a few times. The rearrangement links TRBV29-1 to TRBJ2-5; D perhaps matches TRBD1 (5 bases). Germline V CDR1 and CDR2: SQVTM, ANQGSEA. The CDR3 sequence is 12 residues long. V was clipped by 1 base and J by 3 bases, with 6 bases between them. The CDR3 here is CSVEGREETQYF. In nucleotides, the CDR3 is TGCAGCGTTGAAGGCAGGGAAGAGACCCAGTACTTC.